The source of this T cell receptor (beta chain) is a study of identical twins. Findings and caveats of the study: The analysis was cross-sectional rather than longitudinal within donors. There were fewer insertions in abundant cord blood beta clonotypes, but memory repertoires showed no such pattern.

Template switching, a step in the protocol, added a universal primer site, and cDNA carried unique molecular identifiers. TCRdb analysed the 5' RACE reads with MiXCR anew, one entry per CDR3 protein. The sample includes around 650,000 distinct CDR3 sequences, roughly 7.2% of them seen just once. Germline values: CDR1 SNHLY, CDR2 FYNNEI. V trimming: 3 bases; J trimming: 0 bases; junction bases outside the gene matches: 2. CDR3 length: 16 amino acids. Note on this clonotype: Its specificity is not known.

The same specimen was also included in a second study, on yellow fever vaccine responses in identical twins. That investigation notes: After vaccination, twins' T cell response reportedly seemed partly convergent, partly personalized.

What was sequenced was PBMCs. The V and J genes are TRBV2 and TRBJ2-1; 10 nucleotides line up with TRBD2. The receptor was isolated from a woman younger than 35 in good health. CDR3 DNA: TGTGCCAGCAGTGAGAGCGGGGGGGCCTCCTACAATGAGCAGTTCTTC. Translation gives CASSESGGASYNEQFF.